What follows is one T cell receptor (beta chain) and its context. Its target is unknown. Researchers reported sorting CD4+ naive, central memory, regulatory and stem cell-like memory cells via CD45RO/CCR7/CD25/CD127/CD95/CD27. This sample is part of a study of beta chain features in type 1 diabetes. Whole-study results and caveats: Lower insertion and higher deletion counts appeared at VDJ junctions in type 1 diabetes patients. Researchers reported that naive, central memory and Treg TCRB repertoires appeared more similar in patients than in healthy donors.

Expressed TCRB transcripts were sequenced because the entire RNA isolate underwent reverse transcription. Generated by immunoSEQ multiplex PCR, the TCRdb table keeps only in-frame clones and is missing some. The data show around 500,000 clones, about 30% seen once. This CDR3 has 15 residues. The ends lost 6 bases at V and 4 bases at J; junction bases unmatched: 8. CDR1 is SGHTA and CDR2 is FQGNSA in the germline V gene. The rearrangement uses TRBV7-2 and TRBJ2-2; 7 nucleotides line up with TRBD2. This sequence was found in a young man in good health. Input material: naive CD4+ T cells from blood. The CDR3 protein is CASSPTGRFTGELFF. The CDR3 DNA reads as TGTGCCAGCAGTCCCACCGGGAGGTTCACCGGGGAGCTGTTTTTT.